This T cell receptor (beta chain) was sequenced during a study of OX40 agonist ivuxolimab in advanced cancers. The overall study: Ivuxolimab, an antibody that agonizes OX40 (CD134), was administered to the patients. Patients achieving partial responses numbered three: one hepatocellular carcinoma case and two cutaneous melanoma cases.

Concerning this clone: The antigen is undetermined.

Sequencing was performed with immunoSEQ multiplex PCR; in TCRdb, only in-frame clones are kept and a portion is missing. The table records 77,000 or so clones, approximately 85% of them present only once. The CDR3 sequence is 14 residues long. Germline CDR1 reads KGHSH; CDR2 reads LQKENI. Trimming removed 2 bases at V and 4 bases at J, with 9 bases between. Study findings and constraints: CD4+ and CD8+ blood T cells expanded clonally by week 6 at 0.1 to 3.0 mg/kg.

Sequencing used CD4+ or CD8+ T cells sorted from blood, obtained in a trial of the OX40 agonist ivuxolimab. The V call is TRBV18, the J call TRBJ1-5, with no clear D. The TCR comes from an adult with an advanced solid tumor such as melanoma, head and neck, liver or kidney cancer. The chain's CDR3 is CASSPTVGNQPQHF. CDR3 nucleotide sequence: TGTGCCAGCTCACCAACTGTCGGAAATCAGCCCCAGCATTTT.